The 22 T cell receptor beta chains listed next were all sequenced from one sample in a study of blood T cell repertoires in COVID-19. The protocol was immunoSEQ multiplex PCR, while the TCRdb copy is restricted to in-frame clones and leaves out a portion. The table lists 200,000 to 250,000 clones, 70% to 90% of them singletons, with around 1% in the top ten. The source material was PBMCs or T cells enriched from blood (not recorded which). The receptors here all came from a man aged 45-60 years who had been exposed to COVID-19.

V and J are TRBV28 and TRBJ1-5; tentatively, D is TRBD1 (5 bases). The CDR3 is 13 residues long. V lost 6 bases and J lost 7, with 13 bases in between. CDR1 is MDHEN, CDR2 SYDVKM, per germline. CDR3 loop: CASSLTTVQPQHF. In DNA, the CDR3 is TGTGCCAGCAGCCTAACGACAGTGCAGCCCCAGCATTTT.

The chain combines TRBV27 with TRBJ1-2; TRBD1 agrees at 9 bases. V lost 6 bases and J lost 8; bases outside the gene matches: 7. CDR1 is MNHEY and CDR2 is SMNVEV in the germline V gene (reference sequence). The CDR3 loop spans 13 amino acids. In nucleotides, the CDR3 is TGTGCCAGCAGGTACAGGGGGCGTGAGGGCTACACCTTC. Encoded protein: CASRYRGREGYTF.

This clone was seen only once. V and J are TRBV4-2 and TRBJ1-1; no clear D. This CDR3 comprises 15 residues. CDR1 and CDR2 (germline): LGHNA, YNFKEQ. V lost 0 bases, J lost 5 bases, and 13 bases lay in between. CDR3 in DNA: TGTGCCAGCAGCCAAGATGGCGGGAGGTGGACTGAAGCTTTCTTT. Translating it yields CASSQDGGRWTEAFF.

The sample holds a few counts of this clone. The chain joins TRBV9 to TRBJ1-1; D gene unclear. V lost 3 bases and J lost 6, with 9 bases in between. There are 12 residues in the CDR3. CDR1 and CDR2 from the germline V gene are SGDLS and YYNGEE. CDR3 coding DNA: TGTGCCAGCAGCGGGCCTCATCCTGAAGCTTTCTTT. Translation: CASSGPHPEAFF. Looking up the rest from reference TRBV9 and TRBJ1-1 gives the full variable domain: DSGVTQTPKHLITATGQRVTLRCSPRSGDLSVYWYQQSLDQGLQFLIQYYNGEERAKGNILERFSAQQFPDLHSELNLSSLELGDSALYFCASSGPHPEAFFGQGTRLTVV.

The rearrangement uses TRBV4-1 and TRBJ2-7, with TRBD2 identical over 15 bases. CDR3 length equals 16 residues. CDR1 and CDR2 (germline): MGHRA, YSYEKL. V was clipped by 1 base and J by 4 bases; unmatched bases: 2. The CDR3 bases are TGCGCCAGCAGCCAAGTGGGACTAGCGGGGGGTTACGAGCAGTACTTC. This encodes CASSQVGLAGGYEQYF.

The rearrangement uses TRBV28 and TRBJ1-2; TRBD1 matches 9 bases. This CDR3 has 15 amino acids. Looked up from germline, CDR1 is MDHEN and CDR2 is SYDVKM. V was pared by 6 bases and J by 4 bases, with 9 bases of the junction left unmatched. The CDR3 DNA sequence: TGTGCCAGCAGACCCGGGACAGGGAACCCCTATGGCTACACCTTC. This gives the protein CASRPGTGNPYGYTF.

The chain links TRBV28 to TRBJ2-3, with TRBD1 matching 8 bases. The J segment lost 2 bases and the V segment lost 5 bases, leaving 6 bases of the junction unmatched. Germline CDR1 and CDR2: MDHEN and SYDVKM. CDR3 length: 15 amino acids. CDR3 in DNA: TGTGCCAGCAGTCCCCAGGGGGCAGTCACAGATACGCAGTATTTT. Amino acid sequence: CASSPQGAVTDTQYF.

The chain uses TRBV6-1 and TRBJ2-3; TRBD2 agrees at 9 bases. Germline loops: CDR1 MNHNS, CDR2 SASEGT. J lost 0 bases, V lost 2 bases, and 0 bases had no gene match. CDR3 length: 15 amino acids. The CDR3, as DNA: TGTGCCAGCAGTGAACTAGCGGGGAGCACAGATACGCAGTATTTT. Residues: CASSELAGSTDTQYF.

This clone was counted a single time. The J gene is TRBJ1-2, the V gene TRBV18; unclear D gene. Trimming removed 0 bases at V and 3 bases at J, with 8 bases between. Per germline, CDR1 KGHSH and CDR2 LQKENI. The CDR3 contains 14 residues. CDR3 nucleotides: TGTGCCAGCTCACCACCGGGCGGGGACTATGGCTACACCTTC. Translated, it gives CASSPPGGDYGYTF.

With regard to this clone: Other DNA sequences in the same sample also yield this CDR3. The rearrangement joins TRBV5-1 to TRBJ1-3, with D unclear. This CDR3 is 15 amino acids long. V was trimmed by 2 bases and J by 4 bases, leaving 13 bases between them. Looked up from germline, CDR1 is SGHRS and CDR2 is YFSETQ. CDR3 region: CASSLFAGSGNTIYF. CDR3 coding DNA: TGCGCCAGCAGCTTATTTGCGGGGAGCGGAAACACCATATATTTT.

V and J are TRBV28 and TRBJ2-3, with 8 bases matching TRBD2. The CDR3 length is 14 residues. Germline CDR1 MDHEN, CDR2 SYDVKM. V trimming: 7 bases; J trimming: 6 bases; junction bases outside the gene matches: 9. CDR3 sequence reads: CASITSGVRDTQYF. The CDR3 bases are TGTGCCAGCATCACTAGCGGAGTCCGGGATACGCAGTATTTT.

This clone was seen a single time. The rearrangement links TRBV5-1 to TRBJ2-2, with 12 bases fitting TRBD2. The germline V gene has CDR1 SGHRS and CDR2 YFSETQ. This CDR3 has 20 amino acids. V dropped 0 bases and J dropped 6; count of bases not matched to a gene: 15. In DNA, the CDR3 is TGCGCCAGCAGCTTGGCCGGTGGTTCTACCGGGACTAGCGGGTCCGGGGAGCTGTTTTTT. This translates into CASSLAGGSTGTSGSGELFF.

The chain combines TRBV5-1 with TRBJ2-1, with D perhaps TRBD2 (6 bases). V lost 0 bases and J 2 bases, leaving 6 bases between the germline ends. CDR3 length: 14 amino acids. Per the germline V gene, CDR1 is SGHRS and CDR2 is YFSETQ. CDR3 region: CASSLAGAYNEQFF. CDR3 bases: TGCGCCAGCAGCTTGGCGGGGGCCTACAATGAGCAGTTCTTC. Variable domain in full (rest from reference TRBV5-1 and TRBJ2-1): KAGVTQTPRYLIKTRGQQVTLSCSPISGHRSVSWYQQTPGQGLQFLFEYFSETQRNKGNFPGRFSGRQFSNSRSEMNVSTLELGDSALYLCASSLAGAYNEQFFGPGTRLTVL.

This chain links TRBV5-5 with TRBJ1-6; 9 nucleotides line up with TRBD1. Germline V gives CDR1 SGHKS, CDR2 YYEKEE (reference sequence). J was trimmed by 8 bases and V by 4 bases; bases with no gene match: 10. This CDR3 has 16 amino acids. Here the CDR3 reads CASSLAWGQGYSPLHF. The DNA of the CDR3 is TGTGCCAGCAGCCTAGCATGGGGACAGGGTTATTCACCCCTCCACTTT.

The chain joins TRBV10-3 to TRBJ2-2; the D gene is possibly TRBD2 (6 bases). Germline V gene data show CDR1 as ENHRY and CDR2 as SYGVKD. This CDR3 spans 15 amino acids. The germline V and J ends were trimmed by 10 bases and 0 bases, with 15 bases remaining between them. This chain's CDR3 is CATLARDANTGELFF. The DNA for the CDR3 is TGTGCCACCCTAGCGAGGGACGCGAACACCGGGGAGCTGTTTTTT.

The chain uses TRBV30 and TRBJ2-7; perhaps TRBD2 as D (5 bases). CDR1 is GTSNPN and CDR2 is SVGIG in the germline V gene (reference sequence). V lost 0 bases and J 1 base, leaving 10 bases between the germline ends. The CDR3 consists of 14 residues. Here the CDR3 reads CAWSVLGGSYEQYF. The CDR3 region has the DNA TGTGCCTGGAGTGTACTCGGCGGGTCCTACGAGCAGTACTTC.

J is TRBJ2-7 and V is TRBV24-1, with 7 positions matching TRBD1. J gave up 2 bases and V 4 bases, and 4 bases lay outside the gene matches. Germline lookup yields CDR1 KGHDR and CDR2 SFDVKD. CDR3 size: 14 residues. In nucleotides, the CDR3 is TGTGCCACCAGTGACCCGGGACAGACCTACGAGCAGTACTTC. Protein sequence: CATSDPGQTYEQYF.

V and J are TRBV12-3 or TRBV12-4 and TRBJ1-1; no reliable D call. CDR3 length: 13 residues. V shed 0 bases and J shed 8 bases, with 10 bases lying between them. CDR3 nucleotides: TGTGCCAGCAGTTTAGCGGGTAGAGGGGAAGCTTTCTTT. Translation gives CASSLAGRGEAFF.

J is TRBJ1-6 and V is TRBV6-4; 9 positions match TRBD1. Germline V CDR1 and CDR2: MRHNA, SNTAGT. With V trimmed by 6 bases and J by 14 bases, 17 bases remained unmatched. The CDR3 has 16 amino acids. The DNA of the CDR3 is TGTGCCAGCAGCGATCCGGGACAGGGCCCAATGGTTTCCCTCCACTTT. Its protein is CASSDPGQGPMVSLHF.

V and J are TRBV5-1 and TRBJ1-1; TRBD1 matches 7 bases. Trimming took 5 bases from V and 4 from J; bases not matched to a gene: 11. The CDR3 is made up of 15 amino acids. From germline, CDR1 is SGHRS and CDR2 YFSETQ. The CDR3 here is CASRNVPQGSTEAFF. The CDR3 DNA sequence: TGCGCCAGCAGAAATGTTCCACAGGGGAGCACTGAAGCTTTCTTT.

The chain carries TRBV10-3 and TRBJ2-1; 7 bases agree with TRBD1. The CDR3 covers 16 residues. The germline CDR1 and CDR2 sequences are ENHRY and SYGVKD. J was trimmed by 5 bases and V by 3 bases; bases with no gene match: 10. Here the CDR3 reads CAISEWSRDRDNEQFF. DNA for the CDR3: TGTGCCATCAGTGAATGGAGTAGGGACAGAGACAATGAGCAGTTCTTC.

For the CDR3, the DNA is TGTGCCAGCAGCCCGTTGGGACTAGCGGGAGTAAGGGAGCAGTACGTC. It specifies CASSPLGLAGVREQYV. The chain couples TRBV28 to TRBJ2-7; 14 bases are shared with TRBD2. The CDR3 has 16 amino acids. Germline V gives CDR1 MDHEN, CDR2 SYDVKM. With 6 bases clipped from V and 7 bases from J, the junction kept 11 bases outside the gene matches.